Listed below are T cell receptor beta chains from one sample, sequenced in a study of chemoradiotherapy in HPV16-positive cancers. Using immunoSEQ multiplex PCR, the repertoire was profiled, and TCRdb retains in-frame clones only, with some absent. The sample records approximately 6,400 clones, around 85% being singletons. The sequencing used tumor tissue, collected from a patient who underwent chemoradiotherapy. Receptor source: a human donor with HPV-associated anogenital cancer. The CDR3 runs from the conserved cysteine through the conserved F or W. A D gene is named only where the DNA matches it firmly.

V gene	D gene	J gene	CDR3 protein
TRBV28	-	TRBJ2-7	CASSPSYGPGEQYF
TRBV2	-	TRBJ2-7	CASSPPTTVRGKYF
TRBV5-1	TRBD2	TRBJ2-5	CASSSLLAYRETQYF
TRBV28	-	TRBJ1-5	CASSLSGGINQPQHF
TRBV7-2	-	TRBJ2-5	CASSSRGATGTQYF
TRBV4-1	-	TRBJ2-1	CASSQYPGRRENNEQFF
TRBV30	TRBD1	TRBJ1-6	CAWGLQGISSYNSPLHF
TRBV5-1	TRBD1	TRBJ1-1	CASSLLDRAGEAFF
TRBV4-2	-	TRBJ1-2	CASSQDRRSFGGYTF
TRBV2	-	TRBJ2-2	CASSLEGDTGELFF
TRBV7-6	TRBD2	TRBJ2-7	CASSGETSGGLTTYEQYF
TRBV5-1	TRBD1	TRBJ1-5	CASSSTRRQGENQPQHF
TRBV4-1	-	TRBJ2-1	CASSQKPGTSSYNEQFF
TRBV30	-	TRBJ1-1	CAWTRQGTAAFF
TRBV30	-	TRBJ1-1	CASERLFGGF
TRBV19	-	TRBJ1-6	CASSPTGTENSPLHF
TRBV28	TRBD2	TRBJ2-1	CASSKPSGLGNEQFF
TRBV6-1	-	TRBJ1-6	CASIGELNSPLHF
TRBV19	TRBD2	TRBJ2-2	CASSLAGGNTGELFF
TRBV7-2	-	TRBJ1-6	CASSLNPRRDSPLHF
TRBV29-1	TRBD1	TRBJ1-1	CSVVAGQADSWAFF
TRBV7-6	-	TRBJ2-7	CASSLGPLSYEQYF
TRBV19	TRBD1	TRBJ1-2	CASSIDHRDRVNNYGYTF
TRBV25-1	-	TRBJ1-2	CASSGWGAGGYTF
TRBV28	-	TRBJ1-5	CATKRDIQPQHF
TRBV6-6	-	TRBJ1-1	CASSLDGNTEAFF
TRBV15	-	TRBJ1-1	CATSRVGRLNTEAFF
TRBV4-1	TRBD2	TRBJ2-7	CASSQEGGLAGGIYEQYF
TRBV5-6	-	TRBJ1-1	CASSLDLGALNTEAFF
TRBV4-2	TRBD1	TRBJ1-1	CASSPRQGLNTEAFF
TRBV18	TRBD1	TRBJ2-1	CASSRGQGYDNEQFF
TRBV6-5	-	TRBJ2-1	CASSSRPNEQFF
TRBV19	-	TRBJ2-5	CASSPGPLKTQYF
TRBV9	-	TRBJ1-3	CASSVPYRAPSGNTIYF
TRBV2	-	TRBJ2-5	CASSENGETQYF
TRBV7-2	-	TRBJ1-1	CASSLASGVSAFF
TRBV5-1	TRBD1	TRBJ2-7	CASSLGMDRGSRSYEQYF
TRBV29-1	-	TRBJ2-7	CSVETGYEQYF
TRBV6-5	-	TRBJ2-2	CASYSDGAGELFF
TRBV6-5	-	TRBJ2-7	CASSYSTGEQYF
TRBV19	-	TRBJ2-7	CASSIVGGSEQYF
TRBV2	-	TRBJ2-1	CASSPLNNEQFF
TRBV5-5	-	TRBJ1-1	CASQLQPLGTEAFF
TRBV6-5	TRBD1	TRBJ1-1	CATWGTGETEAFF
TRBV7-3	-	TRBJ1-1	CASSLGGLNTEAFF
TRBV7-2	-	TRBJ1-1	CASSSQQGRLNTEAFF
TRBV6-1	TRBD1	TRBJ2-3	CASRRDRGLDTQYF
TRBV27	TRBD2	TRBJ2-3	CASSSIGGVADTQYF
TRBV5-6	-	TRBJ1-1	CASSFGGRGTEAFF
TRBV7-2	-	TRBJ2-5	CASSTRRGGETQYF
TRBV9	-	TRBJ1-6	CASSADLDSSYNSPLHF
TRBV15	-	TRBJ1-6	CATRDGNSPLHF
TRBV5-1	-	TRBJ1-4	CASSLRGGPGEKLFF
TRBV7-2	TRBD1	TRBJ2-7	CASSLAQGTGGYEQYF
TRBV30	-	TRBJ2-6	CAWSVGGSGANVLTF